A single sample is the source of the 25 T cell receptor beta chains below, sequenced in a study of blood T cell repertoires in COVID-19. Here immunoSEQ multiplex PCR was the method, and the copy in TCRdb shows in-frame clones only, minus some. The sample carries some 220,000 clones, more than 70% recorded once. The specimen was peripheral blood. Receptor source: a human donor in a cohort sampled during active COVID-19.

The chain links TRBV5-1 to TRBJ2-3; 13 bases agree with TRBD2. CDR1 is SGHRS, CDR2 YFSETQ, per germline. The CDR3 is made up of 15 amino acids. V shed 4 bases and J 6 bases; nucleotides not matched to a gene: 5. The CDR3 sequence: CASSLGLAGVDTQYF. The DNA of the CDR3 is TGCGCCAGCAGCCTCGGACTAGCGGGAGTTGATACGCAGTATTTT.

V and J are TRBV6-5 and TRBJ2-3, with 9 bases fitting TRBD1. V shed 4 bases and J 6 bases; nucleotides not matched to a gene: 5. The CDR3 loop spans 14 amino acids. CDR1 is MNHEY, CDR2 SVGAGI, per germline. CDR3 nucleotides: TGTGCCAGCAGTTGGACAGGGGCTGGGGATACGCAGTATTTT. Translating it yields CASSWTGAGDTQYF.

The chain links TRBV9 to TRBJ2-1; D is perhaps TRBD1 (5 bases). Germline-derived CDR1 and CDR2 are SGDLS and YYNGEE. V shed 1 base and J shed 2 bases, with 10 bases lying between them. The CDR3 consists of 15 residues. Here the CDR3 reads CASSVSTGPYNEQFF. DNA for the CDR3: TGTGCCAGCAGCGTATCAACAGGCCCCTACAATGAGCAGTTCTTC.

This clone has just one count. V and J are TRBV4-3 and TRBJ1-6; D call uncertain. CDR3 length equals 18 residues. Trimming removed 0 bases at V and 5 bases at J, with 17 bases between. Germline assignment: CDR1 LGHNA and CDR2 YSLEER. CDR3 sequence reads: CASSQDQFTFGDNSPLHF. CDR3 DNA: TGCGCCAGCAGCCAAGATCAGTTCACTTTTGGAGATAATTCACCCCTCCACTTT.

This clone was seen more than once but under ten times. The V gene is TRBV6-4, the J gene TRBJ1-1; D might be TRBD1 (6 bases). The V gene lost 6 bases and the J gene lost 0 bases, with 11 bases spanning the gap. The CDR3 has 14 amino acids. Per germline, CDR1 MRHNA and CDR2 SNTAGT. DNA for the CDR3: TGTGCCAGCAGGAGGACAGAGCTGAACACTGAAGCTTTCTTT. This encodes CASRRTELNTEAFF.

The V and J genes are TRBV28 and TRBJ1-4; TRBD1 aligns across 9 bases. The J segment lost 8 bases and the V segment lost 5 bases, leaving 9 bases of the junction unmatched. Looked up from germline, CDR1 is MDHEN and CDR2 is SYDVKM. This CDR3 comprises 15 residues. CDR3 DNA sequence: TGTGCCAGCAGTAAAACAGGGGGCGAAAGCGAAAAACTGTTTTTT. This gives the protein CASSKTGGESEKLFF.

This chain uses TRBV5-1 with TRBJ1-1; D unresolved. The V gene lost 3 bases and the J gene lost 1 base, with 10 bases spanning the gap. CDR3 length: 14 residues. From germline, CDR1 is SGHRS and CDR2 YFSETQ. The CDR3 nucleotides are TGCGCCAGCAGCTCCTTACCGGGGAACACTGAAGCTTTCTTT. Protein: CASSSLPGNTEAFF.

V usage is TRBV16 and J usage is TRBJ1-1; 7 bases match TRBD1. Germline CDR1 reads KGHSY; CDR2 reads FQNENV. The V segment lost 2 bases and the J segment 10 bases; nucleotides outside the gene matches: 10. The CDR3 has 14 amino acids. The CDR3 DNA reads TGTGCCAGCAGCCAAAGCAGGCCGCCAGGGGGAGCTTTCTTT. Translated, it gives CASSQSRPPGGAFF.

The chain recombines TRBV12-3 or TRBV12-4 with TRBJ1-2; a weak D match, TRBD1 (5 bases). The length of the CDR3 is 13 residues. V lost 3 bases and J 5 bases, leaving 10 bases between the germline ends. The CDR3 coding sequence is TGTGCCAGCAGTTTCCCAGGGAGGTATGGCTACACCTTC. It translates to CASSFPGRYGYTF.

The rearrangement links TRBV3-1 (or the pseudogene TRBV3-2) to TRBJ1-2; 10 nucleotides align to TRBD1. V gave up 1 base and J gave up 6 bases; unmatched junction bases: 20. Germline V gene sequence: CDR1 LGHDT, CDR2 YNNKEL (reference sequence). The CDR3 runs 20 residues. CDR3 sequence (DNA): TGTGCCAGCAGCCAAGGGGCGACCGGGACAGGGGCCGCCGGGGGGGATGGCTACACCTTC. Translated: CASSQGATGTGAAGGDGYTF.

The V gene is TRBV4-1, the J gene TRBJ1-5; 11 positions agree with TRBD1. The CDR3 runs 19 residues. Germline V gives CDR1 MGHRA, CDR2 YSYEKL. Germline trimming cut 4 bases from V and 0 bases from J; bases unmatched to any gene: 11. The CDR3 here is CASSPPRDRGEYSNQPQHF. The CDR3 DNA reads as TGCGCCAGCAGCCCACCCCGGGACAGGGGGGAGTATAGCAATCAGCCCCAGCATTTT.

V is TRBV9 and J is TRBJ2-1, with D possibly being TRBD2 (8 bases). Germline V gives CDR1 SGDLS, CDR2 YYNGEE. This CDR3 is 16 amino acids long. V lost 2 bases, J lost 11 bases, and 23 bases lay in between. The CDR3: CASSVDAGGPQGKQFF. CDR3 in DNA: TGTGCCAGCAGCGTGGATGCGGGGGGTCCACAGGGGAAGCAGTTCTTC.

The chain has TRBV12-3 or TRBV12-4 and TRBJ1-2, with D unclear. Trimming removed 7 bases from V and 4 bases from J, with 13 bases in between. The CDR3 sequence is 13 residues long. The CDR3 spells CASTREPGYGYTF. CDR3 bases: TGTGCCAGCACCCGCGAGCCGGGCTATGGCTACACCTTC.

Concerning this clone: The same CDR3 also results from other DNA sequences found in this sample. The chain uses TRBV5-1 and TRBJ2-7, with D possibly TRBD2 on 5 matching bases. The germline V and J ends were trimmed by 0 bases and 3 bases, with 7 bases remaining between them. CDR1 is SGHRS, CDR2 YFSETQ, per germline. The CDR3 is made up of 13 amino acids. The DNA for the CDR3 is TGCGCCAGCAGCTTGGACGGGAACTACGAGCAGTACTTC. Translation gives CASSLDGNYEQYF.

The V and J genes are TRBV7-2 and TRBJ1-2; D call uncertain. Deletions cut 2 bases from V and 4 bases from J, with 8 bases between. Germline CDR1 SGHTA, CDR2 FQGNSA. The CDR3 is made up of 13 amino acids. The CDR3 here is CASSLTAPYGYTF. The CDR3 coding sequence is TGTGCCAGCAGCTTAACAGCCCCCTATGGCTACACCTTC.

The chain is built from TRBV11-3 and TRBJ2-5; TRBD1 is a possible D gene (6 bases). Germline V gene data show CDR1 as SGHNT and CDR2 as YENEEA. CDR3 length equals 14 residues. V lost 3 bases and J lost 4, with 12 bases in between. Here the CDR3 DNA reads TGTGCCAGCAGCTTGAGAGGGGGTTTAGAGACCCAGTACTTC. Translating it yields CASSLRGGLETQYF.

V gene TRBV5-1 combines with J gene TRBJ1-1; no clear D. V lost 4 bases and J lost 5, with 18 bases in between. The germline gives CDR1 SGHRS, CDR2 YFSETQ. The CDR3 has 15 amino acids. In DNA form, the CDR3 reads TGCGCCAGCAGCACTTCTGGGCAAGACGAAACTGAAGCTTTCTTT. It codes for CASSTSGQDETEAFF.

A single count supports this clone. This sequence joins TRBV28 and TRBJ1-2; 8 positions match TRBD1. Germline lookup yields CDR1 MDHEN and CDR2 SYDVKM. With V trimmed by 2 bases and J by 7 bases, 9 bases remained unmatched. The CDR3 length is 15 residues. In DNA form, the CDR3 reads TGTGCCAGCAGTTTAATGGCAGGGGGCATTGCTGGCTACACCTTC. Its protein product is CASSLMAGGIAGYTF.

The chain joins TRBV7-8 to TRBJ2-2; 8 nucleotides align to TRBD2. There are 15 residues in the CDR3. Trimming at V came to 4 bases and at J to 5 bases, leaving 6 bases not matched to a gene. Germline V lookup: CDR1 SGHVS, CDR2 FQNEAQ. The DNA of the CDR3 is TGTGCCAGCAGCTCGGGACTAGGTTTAACCGGGGAGCTGTTTTTT. Translated: CASSSGLGLTGELFF.

This clone was counted ten times or more. This chain uses TRBV6-2 or TRBV6-3 with TRBJ2-2; possible D gene TRBD2, 6 bases. The V end lost 5 bases, the J end lost 2 bases, and 24 bases lay between the germline ends. This CDR3 has 19 residues. The germline V gene encodes CDR1 MNHEY and CDR2 SVGEGT. The CDR3 nucleotides are TGTGCCAGCAGTCGCCCCCTGGACCGGGAGACCTATAACACCGGGGAGCTGTTTTTT. Protein sequence: CASSRPLDRETYNTGELFF.

The gene calls are TRBV2 and TRBJ2-1; the D gene is possibly TRBD1 (6 bases). V was cut by 3 bases and J by 6 bases, with 18 bases left in between. CDR3 length: 16 amino acids. Germline V lookup: CDR1 SNHLY, CDR2 FYNNEI. The CDR3 spells CASSEGWGTLSNEQFF. CDR3 sequence (DNA): TGTGCCAGCAGTGAGGGTTGGGGGACACTATCCAATGAGCAGTTCTTC. The full variable domain, its missing parts supplied by reference TRBV2 and TRBJ2-1, is EPEVTQTPSHQVTQMGQEVILRCVPISNHLYFYWYRQILGQKVEFLVSFYNNEISEKSEIFDDQFSVERPDGSNFTLKIRSTKLEDSAMYFCASSEGWGTLSNEQFFGPGTRLTVL.

The V gene is TRBV28, the J gene TRBJ1-1; D perhaps matches TRBD1 (5 bases). The germline V gene encodes CDR1 MDHEN and CDR2 SYDVKM. CDR3 length equals 17 residues. V was pared by 4 bases and J by 1 base, with 19 bases between. The DNA for the CDR3 is TGTGCCAGCAGTTCGGAGGGGAGGGGCACCACGAACACTGAAGCTTTCTTT. Protein product: CASSSEGRGTTNTEAFF. The full variable domain, completed using reference TRBV28 and TRBJ1-1, is DVKVTQSSRYLVKRTGEKVFLECVQDMDHENMFWYRQDPGLGLRLIYFSYDVKMKEKGDIPEGYSVSREKKERFSLILESASTNQTSMYLCASSSEGRGTTNTEAFFGQGTRLTVV.

This clone turned up a few times. V usage is TRBV3-1 (or the pseudogene TRBV3-2) and J usage is TRBJ1-2; a weak D match, TRBD1 (6 bases). V was shortened by 1 base and J by 3 bases, with 12 bases between the two germline ends. CDR3 length: 15 residues. Germline CDR1 LGHDT, CDR2 YNNKEL (reference sequence). CDR3 residues: CASSQALSGDYGYTF. The CDR3 DNA follows: TGTGCCAGCAGCCAAGCCCTATCAGGGGACTATGGCTACACCTTC.

The chain combines TRBV10-3 with TRBJ2-1; 11 bases are shared with TRBD2. Germline V gene lookup returns CDR1 ENHRY and CDR2 SYGVKD. V shed 6 bases and J 5 bases; nucleotides not matched to a gene: 6. This CDR3 region has 15 residues. CDR3 sequence: CAIRKLAGENNEQFF. The CDR3 DNA is TGTGCCATCAGGAAACTAGCGGGAGAAAACAATGAGCAGTTCTTC.

The rearrangement joins TRBV7-9 to TRBJ1-2, with a possible D match to TRBD1 (5 bases). The CDR3 runs 14 residues. V dropped 6 bases and J dropped 3 bases, with 14 bases sitting between them. Germline assignment: CDR1 SEHNR and CDR2 FQNEAQ (reference sequence). The CDR3 protein is CASRWGEADYGYTF. The CDR3 DNA is TGTGCCAGCAGGTGGGGGGAGGCTGACTATGGCTACACCTTC.